This T cell receptor (beta chain) was documented in a study of cytomegalovirus exposure and HLA in healthy donors. Healthy bone marrow donors made up the donor group. PCR used 60 Vbeta primers and 13 Jbeta primers. Data came from immunoSEQ multiplex PCR; TCRdb stores just in-frame clones and leaves some out. The sample lists about 40,000 clones, approximately 57% occurring once. Study-wide findings and caveats: Confirmation was obtained in vitro that three CMV-associated chains are specific for CMV antigens. Follow-up analysis later connected one missense variant in DCLRE1C with trimming of TCR beta V- and J-genes. The classifier was said to identify cytomegalovirus status with high specificity and sensitivity.

Note on this clone: Its cognate antigen is unknown.

V lost 3 bases and J 1 base, leaving 5 bases between the germline ends. Germline assignment: CDR1 SGHRS and CDR2 YFSETQ. The CDR3 has 14 residues. Sequencing was performed on PBMCs. V is TRBV5-1 and J is TRBJ2-6; D remains unclear. This clonotype was obtained from a man in his 60s in good health and CMV-seropositive. The CDR3 loop is CASSSRSGANVLTF. Written as DNA, the CDR3 is TGCGCCAGCAGCTCTAGGTCTGGGGCCAACGTCCTGACTTTC. The variable domain in full, completed from reference TRBV5-1 and TRBJ2-6, reads KAGVTQTPRYLIKTRGQQVTLSCSPISGHRSVSWYQQTPGQGLQFLFEYFSETQRNKGNFPGRFSGRQFSNSRSEMNVSTLELGDSALYLCASSSRSGANVLTFGAGSRLTVL.